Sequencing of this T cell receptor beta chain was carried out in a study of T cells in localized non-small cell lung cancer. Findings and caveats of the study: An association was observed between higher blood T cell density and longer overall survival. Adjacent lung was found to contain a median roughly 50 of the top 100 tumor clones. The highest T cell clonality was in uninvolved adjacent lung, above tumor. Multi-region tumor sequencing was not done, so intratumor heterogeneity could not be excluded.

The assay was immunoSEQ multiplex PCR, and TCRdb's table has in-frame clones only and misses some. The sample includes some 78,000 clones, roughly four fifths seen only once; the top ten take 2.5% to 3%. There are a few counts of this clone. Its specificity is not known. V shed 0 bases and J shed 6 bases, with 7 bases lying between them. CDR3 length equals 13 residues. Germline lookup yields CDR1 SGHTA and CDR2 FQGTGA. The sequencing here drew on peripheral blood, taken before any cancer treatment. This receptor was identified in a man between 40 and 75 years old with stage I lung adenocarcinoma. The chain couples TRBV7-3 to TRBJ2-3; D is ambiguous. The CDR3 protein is CASSLTGQDTQYF. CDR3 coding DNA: TGTGCCAGCAGCTTAACAGGGCAGGATACGCAGTATTTT.